Below are 14 T cell receptor beta chains sequenced from a single sample in a study of T cell changes during pregnancy in multiple sclerosis (dated by TCRdb to the late 2010s). Receptor amplification or capture employed the immunoSEQ multiplex PCR assay. TCRdb retrieved this table from immuneACCESS and kept in-frame rearrangements only. Not all clones are present; in checked studies, unresolved V genes account for under half, and no reason is known for the remainder. Counted in this sample were roughly 60,000 clones; 80% to 95% of them appeared once. The ten most abundant clones make up about 2% of the sample. The source was peripheral blood, collected in the second trimester of pregnancy. The receptors come from a female donor in good health, enrolled as a control in a pregnancy study.

The chain links TRBV27 to TRBJ2-1; 14 bases map to TRBD2. Germline trimming cut 4 bases from V and 14 bases from J; bases unmatched to any gene: 10. The CDR3 consists of 15 residues. Looked up from germline, CDR1 is MNHEY and CDR2 is SMNVEV (reference sequence). In nucleotides, the CDR3 is TGTGCCAGCAGTTCGCCCGGACTAGCGGGAGGACTCGAGTTCTTC. Translating it yields CASSSPGLAGGLEFF.

CDR3 sequence: CAWIYGNYGYTF. In DNA, the CDR3 is TGTGCCTGGATCTACGGTAACTATGGCTACACCTTC. The chain employs TRBV30 and TRBJ1-2; D is uncertain. Per the germline V gene, CDR1 is GTSNPN and CDR2 is SVGIG (reference sequence). V gave up 4 bases and J gave up 1 base, with 7 bases separating them. This CDR3 contains 12 residues.

This rearrangement joins TRBV20-1 to TRBJ2-7; possible D gene TRBD2, 6 bases. With 3 bases removed from V and 6 bases from J, the gap between germline ends came to 9 bases. Per the germline V gene, CDR1 is DFQATT and CDR2 is SNEGSKA (reference sequence). The CDR3 sequence is 11 residues long. CDR3 sequence reads: CSARIGGEQYF. CDR3 nucleotides: TGCAGTGCTAGGATCGGGGGCGAGCAGTACTTC.

This chain joins TRBV7-8 and TRBJ1-4, with D unresolved. Deletions cut 5 bases from V and 0 bases from J, with 13 bases between. This CDR3 spans 16 amino acids. Germline-derived CDR1 and CDR2 are SGHVS and FQNEAQ. The CDR3 DNA is TGTGCCAGCAGCGGTCGACTTGGTGCAACTAATGAAAAACTGTTTTTT. It yields the protein CASSGRLGATNEKLFF.

The genes are TRBV5-1 and TRBJ2-7; D is perhaps TRBD2 (5 bases). V was trimmed by 0 bases and J by 0 bases, leaving 16 bases between them. This CDR3 contains 17 residues. Germline V gene data show CDR1 as SGHRS and CDR2 as YFSETQ. The CDR3 DNA is TGCGCCAGCAGCTTGGCGGGCGGGCTTTCCAGCTCCTACGAGCAGTACTTC. This translates into CASSLAGGLSSSYEQYF.

The rearrangement joins TRBV11-2 to TRBJ1-1, with D possibly being TRBD1 (6 bases). The CDR3 covers 17 residues. The germline V gene has CDR1 SGHAT and CDR2 FQNNGV. V shed 5 bases and J shed 0 bases, with 19 bases lying between them. Here the CDR3 DNA reads TGTGCCAGCAGCCCCGGATACAGGGTTCAAATGAACACTGAAGCTTTCTTT. It codes for CASSPGYRVQMNTEAFF.

This sequence joins TRBV7-3 and TRBJ2-2; TRBD2 matches at 9 bases. The CDR3 totals 17 residues. V dropped 5 bases and J dropped 1; count of bases not matched to a gene: 8. CDR1 and CDR2 (germline): SGHTA, FQGTGA. This CDR3 reads CASSPTPLAGNTGELFF. CDR3 nucleotide sequence: TGTGCCAGCAGCCCAACGCCACTAGCGGGGAACACCGGGGAGCTGTTTTTT.

The chain couples TRBV7-9 to TRBJ2-1; D call uncertain. CDR3 length equals 12 residues. Deletions cut 1 base from V and 15 bases from J, with 13 bases between. Germline V gene data show CDR1 as SEHNR and CDR2 as FQNEAQ (reference sequence). The CDR3 reads CASSLVQPALFF. CDR3 sequence (DNA): TGTGCCAGCAGCTTAGTACAGCCTGCTCTGTTCTTC.

In DNA form, the CDR3 reads TGTGCCAGCAGCGCGCCTTGGAGTAGCGGGAGCGTCAACACCGGGGAGCTGTTTTTT. The encoded protein is CASSAPWSSGSVNTGELFF. The chain links TRBV7-2 to TRBJ2-2, with 9 bases identical to TRBD2. Trimming took 5 bases from V and 2 from J; bases not matched to a gene: 15. This CDR3 region has 19 residues. CDR1 and CDR2 from the germline V gene are SGHTA and FQGNSA.

J is TRBJ2-7 and V is TRBV5-1, with 11 bases aligning to TRBD2. The CDR3 loop spans 13 amino acids. J gave up 5 bases and V 4 bases, and 2 bases lay outside the gene matches. CDR1 and CDR2 from the germline V gene are SGHRS and YFSETQ. The CDR3 here is CASSLGLADEQYF. The CDR3 region has the DNA TGCGCCAGCAGCCTGGGACTAGCGGACGAGCAGTACTTC.

This chain links TRBV25-1 with TRBJ1-2; no reliable D call. The CDR3 consists of 13 residues. V was pared by 1 base and J by 8 bases, with 11 bases between. Germline CDR1 and CDR2: MGHDK and SYGVNS. DNA for the CDR3: TGTGCCAGCAGTGAATTCGGGGTCCTGGGCTACACCTTC. It translates to CASSEFGVLGYTF.

This clone has more than one count but fewer than ten. In the same sample, other DNA sequences code for this CDR3. The gene calls are TRBV6-4 and TRBJ2-1; D gene unclear. The CDR3 is 13 residues long. The V end lost 0 bases, the J end lost 8 bases, and 8 bases lay between the germline ends. Germline V gene lookup returns CDR1 MRHNA and CDR2 SNTAGT. CDR3 nucleotides: TGTGCCAGCAGTGACTCAGAGAAAGATGAGCAGTTCTTC. It translates to CASSDSEKDEQFF.

The rearrangement links TRBV7-8 to TRBJ2-7; weak D call: TRBD1 (6 bases). V lost 4 bases and J 7 bases, leaving 14 bases between the germline ends. Looked up from germline, CDR1 is SGHVS and CDR2 is FQNEAQ. This CDR3 comprises 13 residues. The DNA for the CDR3 is TGTGCCAGCAGCTGGACCTCAGGGGATGAGCAGTACTTC. It translates to CASSWTSGDEQYF.

The V and J genes are TRBV4-2 and TRBJ1-2; 8 bases align to TRBD1. Germline CDR1 reads LGHNA; CDR2 reads YNFKEQ. The junction had 4 bases not matched to a gene; V was cut back by 3 bases and J by 4 bases. This CDR3 contains 14 residues. The CDR3 sequence: CASSQATGGYGYTF. CDR3 bases: TGTGCCAGCAGCCAGGCAACAGGGGGCTATGGCTACACCTTC.